Detailed here is one TCR beta chain. This CDR3 comprises 16 residues. Trimming stripped 1 base from V and 5 bases from J, with 15 bases between. Germline loops: CDR1 LGHDT, CDR2 YNNKEL (reference sequence). From the 5' RACE reads, TCRdb called clonotypes with MiXCR, one entry per CDR3 protein. The table has 470,000 or so distinct CDR3 sequences, roughly 25% seen once. This entry comes from a study of T-cell memory formation after mild COVID-19. What was sequenced was PBMCs or a T cell subset sorted from them (not recorded which). The TCR comes from an adult woman who had mild COVID-19 (a few samples of this study predate the infection). Cell type and time point are not known. The rearrangement joins TRBV3-1 to TRBJ2-1; D gene unclear. CDR3 coding DNA: TGTGCCAGCAGCCAAGGCTCTCCCGGACCGCACAATGAGCAGTTCTTC. It codes for CASSQGSPGPHNEQFF.